This entry lists 28 T cell receptor beta chains sequenced from one sample in a study of blood T cell repertoires in COVID-19. Measured with immunoSEQ multiplex PCR; TCRdb has only the in-frame clones, and not every one. The sample has about 140,000 clones; roughly 84% are singletons. The specimen sequenced was peripheral blood. The receptor source for this set is a man aged 30-40 years with COVID-19, enrolled during active disease.

V gene TRBV24-1 combines with J gene TRBJ2-1; 8 bases are shared with TRBD2. The CDR3 length is 16 residues. Germline CDR1 and CDR2: KGHDR and SFDVKD. V gave up 3 bases and J gave up 4 bases; unmatched junction bases: 7. DNA for the CDR3: TGTGCCACCAGTGATCCCCCCCCTAGCGGGTACAATGAGCAGTTCTTC. Its translation: CATSDPPPSGYNEQFF.

A remark on this clone: No DNA is shown, since the ends of the CDR3 on it are uncertain; the CDR3 is the one TCRdb lists. The CDR3 protein is CSVSGQGSNQPQHF. The chain joins TRBV29-1 to TRBJ1-5; the table's D gene call, TRBD1, was not cross checked with the DNA. The germline V gene encodes CDR1 SQVTM and CDR2 ANQGSEA. The CDR3 adds up to 14 amino acids, both ends counted.

The chain is built from TRBV2 and TRBJ2-5; no clear D gene. This CDR3 region has 12 residues. Per germline, CDR1 SNHLY and CDR2 FYNNEI. Trimming took off 7 bases at V and 3 bases at J, with 9 bases between the two ends. CDR3 nucleotides: TGTGCCAGCACGCGCGTAGAAGAGACCCAGTACTTC. Its protein product is CASTRVEETQYF. The variable domain in full, completed from reference TRBV2 and TRBJ2-5, reads EPEVTQTPSHQVTQMGQEVILRCVPISNHLYFYWYRQILGQKVEFLVSFYNNEISEKSEIFDDQFSVERPDGSNFTLKIRSTKLEDSAMYFCASTRVEETQYFGPGTRLLVL.

The CDR3 DNA reads as TGTGCCAGCTCACCGTCCCCCGAGACTGAAGCTTTCTTT. Translated, it gives CASSPSPETEAFF. J is TRBJ1-1 and V is TRBV18; unclear D gene. Deletions cut 3 bases from V and 5 bases from J, with 10 bases between. CDR1 and CDR2 (germline): KGHSH, LQKENI. The CDR3 covers 13 residues.

The V call is TRBV7-6, the J call TRBJ2-1; 9 bases line up with TRBD2. J gave up 8 bases and V 3 bases, and 5 bases lay outside the gene matches. The CDR3 totals 14 residues. The germline gives CDR1 SGHVS, CDR2 FNYEAQ. The CDR3 reads CASSLASGRYEQFF. As DNA, the CDR3 is TGTGCCAGCAGCTTGGCGAGCGGGAGGTATGAGCAGTTCTTC.

The J gene is TRBJ2-3, the V gene TRBV2, with 9 bases aligning to TRBD2. J was trimmed by 7 bases and V by 1 base; bases with no gene match: 6. The CDR3 totals 15 residues. CDR1 is SNHLY, CDR2 FYNNEI, per germline. In DNA form, the CDR3 reads TGTGCCAGCAGTGAAGATAGCGGGAGTCATAATACGCAGTATTTT. This encodes CASSEDSGSHNTQYF.

V and J are TRBV14 and TRBJ2-3; 11 positions agree with TRBD2. CDR3 length equals 16 residues. After removal of 4 bases from V and 7 bases from J, the junction contained 10 bases not matched to a gene. Germline V gene sequence: CDR1 SGHDN, CDR2 FVKESK. The CDR3 coding sequence is TGTGCCAGCAGCCCACTGACTAGCGGGGAACCATATACGCAGTATTTT. It is translated as CASSPLTSGEPYTQYF. The full variable domain, completed using reference TRBV14 and TRBJ2-3, is EAGVTQFPSHSVIEKGQTVTLRCDPISGHDNLYWYRRVMGKEIKFLLHFVKESKQDESGMPNNRFLAERTGGTYSTLKVQPAELEDSGVYFCASSPLTSGEPYTQYFGPGTRLTVL.

This chain uses TRBV18 with TRBJ2-7; the D is unclear. This CDR3 region has 12 residues. The germline V gene has CDR1 KGHSH and CDR2 LQKENI. The V end lost 5 bases, the J end lost 4 bases, and 9 bases lay between the germline ends. The CDR3 is CASSGATYEQYF. CDR3 bases: TGTGCCAGCTCAGGAGCGACTTACGAGCAGTACTTC.

In DNA form, the CDR3 reads TGTGCCAGCAGTCGGACTAGCGGGAGGGTGAGTGAGCAGTTCTTC. This codes for CASSRTSGRVSEQFF. This rearrangement joins TRBV28 to TRBJ2-1; 15 bases are shared with TRBD2. From germline, CDR1 is MDHEN and CDR2 SYDVKM. Unmatched junction bases numbered 5, after V lost 5 bases and J lost 9 bases. The CDR3 has 15 residues.

This rearrangement joins TRBV5-1 to TRBJ1-3; 8 bases line up with TRBD1. There are 15 residues in the CDR3. Germline V gene lookup returns CDR1 SGHRS and CDR2 YFSETQ. The V gene end was trimmed by 4 bases and the J gene end by 8 bases; junction bases not matched to a gene: 11. CDR3 nucleotides: TGCGCCAGCAGCGGGTCTGGGACAGGAGGTGACACCATATATTTT. Its protein is CASSGSGTGGDTIYF.

The chain joins TRBV6-4 to TRBJ2-2, with 9 bases lining up with TRBD1. V lost 6 bases, J lost 6 bases, and 8 bases stayed unmatched. CDR3 length equals 15 residues. The germline V gene has CDR1 MRHNA and CDR2 SNTAGT. In DNA, the CDR3 is TGTGCCAGCAGGGCCACAGGGGGCAATGCCGGGGAGCTGTTTTTT. Translated, it gives CASRATGGNAGELFF.

This chain joins TRBV30 and TRBJ1-1, with a weak D call TRBD1 (6 bases). Deletions cut 8 bases from V and 0 bases from J, with 13 bases between. CDR1 is GTSNPN and CDR2 is SVGIG in the germline V gene (reference sequence). The CDR3 contains 13 residues. The CDR3 DNA reads TGTGCCCGAAAGGGGGTCGTGAACACTGAAGCTTTCTTT. Protein product: CARKGVVNTEAFF.

The chain joins TRBV30 to TRBJ1-2; D remains ambiguous. Germline V lookup: CDR1 GTSNPN, CDR2 SVGIG (reference sequence). V was cut by 0 bases and J by 8 bases, with 10 bases left in between. The CDR3 extends over 12 amino acids. CDR3 region: CAWSVREWGYTF. The CDR3 DNA is TGTGCCTGGAGTGTACGGGAGTGGGGCTACACCTTC.

The J gene is TRBJ1-4, the V gene TRBV2, with TRBD1 matching 9 bases. Germline V gene data show CDR1 as SNHLY and CDR2 as FYNNEI. The length of the CDR3 is 14 residues. V was pared by 6 bases and J by 8 bases, with 7 bases of the junction left unmatched. The CDR3 region has the DNA TGTGCCAGCAGGGGGGACAGGGTTGAGGAAAAACTGTTTTTT. Its translation is CASRGDRVEEKLFF.

This chain links TRBV27 with TRBJ2-1, with TRBD2 matching over 15 bases. The CDR3 has 15 amino acids. From germline, CDR1 is MNHEY and CDR2 SMNVEV (reference sequence). Trimming at V came to 6 bases and at J to 9 bases, leaving 6 bases not matched to a gene. The CDR3 DNA is TGTGCCAGCAGGCCCGGGACTAGCGGGAGGTCTGAGCAGTTCTTC. Translated, it gives CASRPGTSGRSEQFF.

This clone came up once. This chain uses TRBV28 with TRBJ2-1; perhaps TRBD2 as D (6 bases). The CDR3 covers 15 residues. Trimming shortened V by 2 bases and J by 6 bases, and 14 bases separated the two germline ends. Germline V gives CDR1 MDHEN, CDR2 SYDVKM. The CDR3: CASSLIAGSLNEQFF. The DNA for the CDR3 is TGTGCCAGCAGTTTAATCGCCGGGAGCCTCAATGAGCAGTTCTTC.

This chain joins TRBV28 and TRBJ2-7; 10 positions agree with TRBD2. Germline lookup yields CDR1 MDHEN and CDR2 SYDVKM. The CDR3 runs to 12 residues. J lost 6 bases, V lost 7 bases, and 3 bases had no gene match. As DNA, the CDR3 is TGTGCCAGCACACTAGCGGGACGCGAGCAGTACTTC. Amino acid sequence: CASTLAGREQYF.

This CDR3 is CASSLEGRGKLFF. The DNA for the CDR3 is TGTGCCAGCAGCTTAGAAGGCAGGGGAAAACTGTTTTTT. This rearrangement joins TRBV7-9 to TRBJ1-4; D perhaps matches TRBD1 (6 bases). Germline CDR1 SEHNR, CDR2 FQNEAQ (reference sequence). The germline V and J ends were trimmed by 1 base and 10 bases, with 10 bases remaining between them. The CDR3 runs to 13 residues.

Notes on this clone: A read error may be the cause here, since a much bigger clone is one base away. The gene calls are TRBV5-1 and TRBJ2-7; 7 bases fit TRBD1. V shed 4 bases and J 4 bases; nucleotides not matched to a gene: 8. CDR3 length: 14 amino acids. The germline CDR1 and CDR2 sequences are SGHRS and YFSETQ. For the CDR3, the DNA is TGCGCCAGCAGCCCCGGGACAGTCCTTTACGAGCAGTACTTC. Encoded protein: CASSPGTVLYEQYF.

The CDR3 protein is CASSANGLDRGQPQHF. The CDR3 coding sequence is TGTGCCAGCAGTGCCAACGGTTTGGACAGGGGCCAGCCCCAGCATTTT. The chain recombines TRBV6-1 with TRBJ1-5, with 9 positions matching TRBD1. V was pared by 4 bases and J by 7 bases, with 11 bases of the junction left unmatched. Germline V gene lookup returns CDR1 MNHNS and CDR2 SASEGT. The CDR3 sequence is 16 residues long.

V gene TRBV2 combines with J gene TRBJ2-1, with D possibly being TRBD2 (5 bases). The CDR3 contains 13 residues. CDR1 is SNHLY and CDR2 is FYNNEI in the germline V gene. Trimming removed 4 bases at V and 7 bases at J, with 11 bases between. The CDR3 is CASSGGRENEQFF. CDR3 nucleotide sequence: TGTGCCAGCAGTGGAGGGAGAGAGAATGAGCAGTTCTTC.

This clone was observed once. The CDR3 DNA follows: TGTGCCAGCAGCAATAGCGGGCCACTGTACATTCAGTACTTC. Encoded protein: CASSNSGPLYIQYF. This rearrangement joins TRBV5-5 to TRBJ2-4, with 7 bases aligning to TRBD2. V was clipped by 4 bases and J by 8 bases; unmatched bases: 9. The germline V gene has CDR1 SGHKS and CDR2 YYEKEE (reference sequence). The CDR3 spans 14 residues.

The chain has TRBV30 and TRBJ2-1, with 11 bases aligning to TRBD2. The V gene's germline CDR1 is GTSNPN and CDR2 SVGIG (reference sequence). The CDR3 runs 13 residues. V was clipped by 8 bases and J by 6 bases; unmatched bases: 6. The CDR3 nucleotides are TGTGCCACAAGAGGACTAGCGGGCAATGAGCAGTTCTTC. Its protein product is CATRGLAGNEQFF.

The V and J genes are TRBV18 and TRBJ1-1, with D unresolved. Germline CDR1 is KGHSH and CDR2 is LQKENI. The CDR3 has 13 amino acids. Trimming removed 2 bases at V and 1 base at J, with 5 bases between. The CDR3 protein is CASSPGPNTEAFF. The CDR3 DNA follows: TGTGCCAGCTCACCAGGGCCGAACACTGAAGCTTTCTTT.

The chain joins TRBV10-3 to TRBJ1-1; 9 nucleotides agree with TRBD1. Germline CDR1 and CDR2: ENHRY and SYGVKD. J was trimmed by 4 bases and V by 8 bases; bases with no gene match: 5. The CDR3 length is 13 residues. The DNA for the CDR3 is TGTGCCATCGCCACAGGGGGCCCCACTGAAGCTTTCTTT. It translates to CAIATGGPTEAFF.

The V and J genes are TRBV9 and TRBJ1-3; no firm D call. CDR1 SGDLS and CDR2 YYNGEE come from the germline V gene. This CDR3 has 13 amino acids. The ends were cut back, 4 bases at V and 3 bases at J, with 8 bases in the middle. CDR3 protein: CASSFEGGNTIYF. CDR3 coding DNA: TGTGCCAGCAGCTTCGAGGGTGGAAACACCATATATTTT.

The chain links TRBV19 to TRBJ1-1, with D possibly being TRBD1 (6 bases). Germline lookup yields CDR1 LNHDA and CDR2 SQIVND (reference sequence). Trimming removed 4 bases at V and 3 bases at J, with 12 bases between. The CDR3 consists of 14 residues. CDR3 region: CASSTRDIYTEAFF. In DNA form, the CDR3 reads TGTGCCAGTAGTACCAGGGACATCTACACTGAAGCTTTCTTT.

The chain joins TRBV5-6 to TRBJ2-7; 9 bases fit TRBD1. V lost 4 bases, J lost 6 bases, and 8 bases stayed unmatched. CDR3 length: 14 amino acids. Germline V gene data show CDR1 as SGHDT and CDR2 as YYEEEE. The CDR3 DNA reads as TGTGCCAGCAGCATCGAACAGGGGGCGGCCGAGCAGTACTTC. It yields the protein CASSIEQGAAEQYF.